This T cell receptor (beta chain) was identified in a study of molecular identifiers for immune sequencing clone quantification. This clonotype showed up many times. This CDR3 contains 16 residues. Per germline, CDR1 SGHNT and CDR2 YYREEE (reference sequence). The germline V and J ends were trimmed by 0 bases and 6 bases, with 18 bases remaining between them. TCRdb independently ran MiXCR on the PCR reads; one entry per CDR3 protein. The sample lists a few hundred thousand distinct CDR3 sequences, roughly 24% seen once, with approximately 0.74% in the top ten. The sample taken for sequencing was naive CD8+ T cells from blood, with Jurkat cell RNA spiked in. Subset meaning: FACS-sorted CD8+CD4-CCR7+CD45RA+ naive T cells. The TCR was taken from a human donor in good health. Some libraries in this study had Jurkat cell RNA spiked in. This chain uses TRBV5-4 with TRBJ1-1, with a possible D match to TRBD1 (5 bases). The CDR3 here is CASSLAPGTPAAEAFF. The CDR3, as DNA: TGTGCCAGCAGCTTGGCCCCCGGGACCCCAGCGGCTGAAGCTTTCTTT.